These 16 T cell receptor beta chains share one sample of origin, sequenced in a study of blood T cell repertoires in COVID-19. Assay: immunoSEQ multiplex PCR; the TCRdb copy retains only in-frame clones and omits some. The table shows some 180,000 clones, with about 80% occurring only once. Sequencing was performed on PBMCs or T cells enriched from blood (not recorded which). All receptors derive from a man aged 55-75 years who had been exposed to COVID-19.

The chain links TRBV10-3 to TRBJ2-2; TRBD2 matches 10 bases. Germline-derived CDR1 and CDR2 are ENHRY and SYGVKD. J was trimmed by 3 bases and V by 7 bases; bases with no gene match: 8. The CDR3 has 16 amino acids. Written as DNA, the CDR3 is TGTGCCATCAACAAGCTAGCGGGAGTAGACACCGGGGAGCTGTTTTTT. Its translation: CAINKLAGVDTGELFF.

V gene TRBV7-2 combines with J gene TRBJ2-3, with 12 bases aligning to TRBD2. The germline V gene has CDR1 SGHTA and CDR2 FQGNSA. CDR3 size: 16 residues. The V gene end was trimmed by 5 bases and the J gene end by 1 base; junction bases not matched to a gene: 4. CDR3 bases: TGTGCCAGCAGCACGGGACTAGCGGGTCGCACAGATACGCAGTATTTT. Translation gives CASSTGLAGRTDTQYF.

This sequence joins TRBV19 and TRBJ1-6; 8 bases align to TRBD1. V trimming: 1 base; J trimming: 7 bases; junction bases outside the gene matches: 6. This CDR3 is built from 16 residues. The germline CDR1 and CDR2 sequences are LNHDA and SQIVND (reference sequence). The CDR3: CASSIAEGQGNSPLHF. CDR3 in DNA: TGTGCCAGTAGTATAGCCGAAGGACAGGGAAATTCACCCCTCCACTTT.

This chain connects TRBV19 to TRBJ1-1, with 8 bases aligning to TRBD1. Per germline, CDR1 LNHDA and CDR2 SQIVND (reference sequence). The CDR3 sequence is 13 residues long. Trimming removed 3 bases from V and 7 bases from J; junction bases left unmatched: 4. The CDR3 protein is CASSMTGAVEAFF. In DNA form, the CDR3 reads TGTGCCAGTAGTATGACAGGGGCAGTTGAAGCTTTCTTT.

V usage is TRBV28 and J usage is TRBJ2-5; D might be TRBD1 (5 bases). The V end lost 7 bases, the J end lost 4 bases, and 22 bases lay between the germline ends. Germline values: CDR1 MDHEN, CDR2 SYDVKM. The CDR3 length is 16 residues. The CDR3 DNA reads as TGTGCCAGCACAAATCCCTTGACAGAACTTGGAGAGACCCAGTACTTC. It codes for CASTNPLTELGETQYF.

CDR3 protein: CAWSVDNHGNTIYF. CDR3 sequence (DNA): TGTGCCTGGAGTGTCGACAATCATGGAAACACCATATATTTT. V and J are TRBV30 and TRBJ1-3; D not resolved. V was clipped by 0 bases and J by 3 bases, with 9 bases between them. This CDR3 contains 14 residues. CDR1 is GTSNPN and CDR2 is SVGIG in the germline V gene (reference sequence).

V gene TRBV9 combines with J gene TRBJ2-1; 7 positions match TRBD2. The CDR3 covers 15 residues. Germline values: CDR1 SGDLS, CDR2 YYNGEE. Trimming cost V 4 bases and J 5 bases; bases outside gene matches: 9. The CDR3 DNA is TGTGCCAGCAGCCATCGCGGGGGAGGCGACAATGAGCAGTTCTTC. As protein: CASSHRGGGDNEQFF.

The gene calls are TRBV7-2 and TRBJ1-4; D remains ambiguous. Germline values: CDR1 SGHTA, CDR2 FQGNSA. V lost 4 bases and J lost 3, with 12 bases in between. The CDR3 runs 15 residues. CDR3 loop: CASSSQTGPNEKLFF. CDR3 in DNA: TGTGCCAGCAGCTCTCAGACTGGTCCTAATGAAAAACTGTTTTTT.

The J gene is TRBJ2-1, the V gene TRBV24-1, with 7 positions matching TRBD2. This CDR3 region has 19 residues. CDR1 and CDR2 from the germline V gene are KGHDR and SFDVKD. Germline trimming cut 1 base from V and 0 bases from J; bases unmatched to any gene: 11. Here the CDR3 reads CATSDFRASGRSSYNEQFF. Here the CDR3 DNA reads TGTGCCACCAGTGATTTCAGGGCTAGCGGACGAAGCTCCTACAATGAGCAGTTCTTC.

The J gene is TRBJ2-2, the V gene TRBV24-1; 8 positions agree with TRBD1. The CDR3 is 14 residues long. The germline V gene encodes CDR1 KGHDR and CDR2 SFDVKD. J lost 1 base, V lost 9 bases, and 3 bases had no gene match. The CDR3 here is CATDGTGNTGELFF. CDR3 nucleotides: TGTGCCACCGACGGGACAGGGAACACCGGGGAGCTGTTTTTT.

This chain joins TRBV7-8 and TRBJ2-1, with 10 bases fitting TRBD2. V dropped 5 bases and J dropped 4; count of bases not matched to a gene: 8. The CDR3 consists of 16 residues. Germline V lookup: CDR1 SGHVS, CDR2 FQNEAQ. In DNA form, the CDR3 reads TGTGCCAGCAGCATACCGACTAGCGGGCTTTACAATGAGCAGTTCTTC. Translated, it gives CASSIPTSGLYNEQFF.

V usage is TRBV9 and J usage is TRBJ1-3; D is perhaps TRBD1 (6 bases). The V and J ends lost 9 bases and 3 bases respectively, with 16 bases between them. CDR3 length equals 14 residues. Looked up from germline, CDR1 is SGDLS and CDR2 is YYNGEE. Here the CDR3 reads CATGDGGHGNTIYF. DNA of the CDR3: TGTGCCACCGGTGACGGGGGGCATGGAAACACCATATATTTT.

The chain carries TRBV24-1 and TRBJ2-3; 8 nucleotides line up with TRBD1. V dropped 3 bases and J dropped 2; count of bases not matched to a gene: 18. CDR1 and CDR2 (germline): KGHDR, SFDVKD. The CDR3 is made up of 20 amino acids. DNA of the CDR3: TGTGCCACCAGTGATCGGGGCAGGGGGCTTCGCTTAAACCCCACAGATACGCAGTATTTT. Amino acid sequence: CATSDRGRGLRLNPTDTQYF.

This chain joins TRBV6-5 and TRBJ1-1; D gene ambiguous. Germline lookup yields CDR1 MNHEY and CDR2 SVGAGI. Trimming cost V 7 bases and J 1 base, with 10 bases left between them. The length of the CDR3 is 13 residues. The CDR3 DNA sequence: TGTGCCAGCAATTCGAAGCCGAACACTGAAGCTTTCTTT. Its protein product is CASNSKPNTEAFF.

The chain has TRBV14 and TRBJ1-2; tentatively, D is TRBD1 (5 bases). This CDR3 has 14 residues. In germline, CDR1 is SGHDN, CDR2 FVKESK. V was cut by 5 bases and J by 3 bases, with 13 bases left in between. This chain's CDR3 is CASSSPRGDYGYTF. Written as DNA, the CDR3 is TGTGCCAGCAGCTCCCCTCGGGGGGACTATGGCTACACCTTC.

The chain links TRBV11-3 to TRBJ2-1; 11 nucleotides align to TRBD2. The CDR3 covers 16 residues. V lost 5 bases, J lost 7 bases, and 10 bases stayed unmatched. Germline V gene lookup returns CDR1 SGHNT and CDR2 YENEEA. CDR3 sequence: CASSQRLAGGFNEQFF. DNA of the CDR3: TGTGCCAGCAGCCAACGTCTAGCGGGAGGTTTTAATGAGCAGTTCTTC.